These 27 T cell receptor beta chains originate from one sample sequenced in a study of OX40 agonist ivuxolimab in advanced cancers. The protocol was immunoSEQ multiplex PCR, while the TCRdb copy is restricted to in-frame clones and leaves out a portion. The table shows tens of thousands of clones, with about 84% occurring only once. The sequenced sample was CD4+ or CD8+ T cells sorted from blood, obtained in a trial of the OX40 agonist ivuxolimab. The receptors originated from an adult with an advanced solid tumor such as melanoma, head and neck, liver or kidney cancer.

Sample share makes this clone medium-sized. DNA for the CDR3: TGCGCCAGCAGTACCCTTCCCGGGGCTGGGGCCACTGAAGCTTTCTTT. Translation: CASSTLPGAGATEAFF. The V gene is TRBV4-1, the J gene TRBJ1-1, with a weak D call TRBD1 (5 bases). The CDR3 is made up of 16 amino acids. V was cut by 6 bases and J by 4 bases, with 21 bases left in between. CDR1 is MGHRA and CDR2 is YSYEKL in the germline V gene.

V and J are TRBV2 and TRBJ2-2; 8 nucleotides line up with TRBD2. V trimming: 3 bases; J trimming: 3 bases; junction bases outside the gene matches: 9. This CDR3 region has 17 residues. The germline gives CDR1 SNHLY, CDR2 FYNNEI. This chain's CDR3 is CASSERGAGRDTGELFF. The CDR3 DNA follows: TGTGCCAGCAGTGAGCGGGGGGCCGGGAGAGACACCGGGGAGCTGTTTTTT.

The gene calls are TRBV30 and TRBJ1-2; no clear D gene. The V end was cut by 7 bases, the J end by 4 bases, with 1 base between. Germline loops: CDR1 GTSNPN, CDR2 SVGIG (reference sequence). The CDR3 totals 8 residues. This CDR3 is CASYGYTF. The CDR3 coding sequence is TGTGCCTCCTATGGCTACACCTTC.

Only one count was recorded for this clone. This chain joins TRBV5-4 and TRBJ2-5; D is unresolved. Trimming stripped 2 bases from V and 5 bases from J, with 16 bases between. The CDR3 consists of 15 residues. The germline CDR1 and CDR2 sequences are SGHNT and YYREEE (reference sequence). CDR3 residues: CASSLIREVGETQYF. The CDR3 DNA reads as TGTGCCAGCAGCTTAATCCGTGAGGTCGGGGAGACCCAGTACTTC.

The chain carries TRBV13 and TRBJ2-5; 9 nucleotides align to TRBD2. Germline values: CDR1 PRHDT, CDR2 FYEKMQ (reference sequence). The CDR3 consists of 16 residues. Trimming cost V 3 bases and J 2 bases; bases outside gene matches: 7. Here the CDR3 DNA reads TGTGCCAGCAGCTTGGAGCCTAGCGGGATTCAAGAGACCCAGTACTTC. The encoded protein is CASSLEPSGIQETQYF.

This sequence joins TRBV5-6 and TRBJ1-1; D gene uncertain. Germline CDR1 is SGHDT and CDR2 is YYEEEE. Trimming removed 2 bases at V and 9 bases at J, with 14 bases between. The CDR3 contains 13 residues. As DNA, the CDR3 is TGTGCCAGCAGCTTATACCCTCCGGGGAAAGCTTTCTTT. Residues: CASSLYPPGKAFF.

The chain employs TRBV6-5 and TRBJ2-7; D may be TRBD2 (5 bases). The CDR3 is 14 residues long. V shed 5 bases and J shed 6 bases, with 17 bases lying between them. CDR1 MNHEY and CDR2 SVGAGI come from the germline V gene. CDR3 region: CASSISGFFREQYF. CDR3 DNA sequence: TGTGCCAGCAGTATTTCGGGGTTCTTTCGCGAGCAGTACTTC.

The chain employs TRBV7-6 and TRBJ2-3, with D perhaps TRBD1 or TRBD2 (5 bases each). With 5 bases removed from V and 6 bases from J, the gap between germline ends came to 21 bases. There are 16 residues in the CDR3. Germline CDR1 and CDR2: SGHVS and FNYEAQ. Here the CDR3 DNA reads TGTGCCAGCAGCCCAACCGGGACCCTACTCCCCGATACGCAGTATTTT. This gives the protein CASSPTGTLLPDTQYF.

The chain couples TRBV27 to TRBJ2-2, with D unclear. The germline V gene has CDR1 MNHEY and CDR2 SMNVEV (reference sequence). The CDR3 extends over 12 amino acids. V was cut by 2 bases and J by 5 bases, with 3 bases left in between. In nucleotides, the CDR3 is TGTGCCAGCAGTTTAGATACCGGGGAGCTGTTTTTT. This gives the protein CASSLDTGELFF.

The chain recombines TRBV7-8 with TRBJ2-7; 14 nucleotides match TRBD2. CDR3 length equals 18 residues. CDR1 and CDR2 from the germline V gene are SGHVS and FQNEAQ. Losses at the gene ends were 5 bases for V and 1 base for J; bases not matched to a gene: 10. This CDR3 reads CASSPGLAGELESYEQYF. CDR3 DNA sequence: TGTGCCAGCAGCCCGGGACTAGCGGGGGAACTCGAATCCTACGAGCAGTACTTC. The full variable domain, completed using reference TRBV7-8 and TRBJ2-7, is GAGVSQSPRYKVAKRGQDVALRCDPISGHVSLFWYQQALGQGPEFLTYFQNEAQLDKSGLPSDRFFAERPEGSVSTLKIQRTQQEDSAVYLCASSPGLAGELESYEQYFGPGTRLTVT.

V usage is TRBV5-6 and J usage is TRBJ2-5; tentatively, D is TRBD1 or TRBD2 (5 bases each). Trimming took off 4 bases at V and 5 bases at J, with 24 bases between the two ends. The CDR3 is made up of 17 amino acids. CDR1 is SGHDT, CDR2 YYEEEE, per germline. The CDR3 spells CASSPTKSWGSTETQYF. The CDR3 bases are TGTGCCAGCAGCCCCACTAAAAGTTGGGGGAGTACGGAGACCCAGTACTTC. Complete variable domain (other parts from reference TRBV5-6 and TRBJ2-5): DAGVTQSPTHLIKTRGQQVTLRCSPKSGHDTVSWYQQALGQGPQFIFQYYEEEERQRGNFPDRFSGHQFPNYSSELNVNALLLGDSALYLCASSPTKSWGSTETQYFGPGTRLLVL.

The J gene is TRBJ1-5, the V gene TRBV7-6; D is uncertain. Germline values: CDR1 SGHVS, CDR2 FNYEAQ. CDR3 length: 15 amino acids. The germline V and J ends were trimmed by 0 bases and 0 bases, with 6 bases remaining between them. The CDR3 loop reads CASSLADYSNQPQHF. CDR3 in DNA: TGTGCCAGCAGCTTAGCAGATTATAGCAATCAGCCCCAGCATTTT.

The chain uses TRBV28 and TRBJ2-2; perhaps TRBD2 as D (7 bases). Germline CDR1 MDHEN, CDR2 SYDVKM. The CDR3 totals 14 residues. The V end was cut by 3 bases, the J end by 6 bases, with 11 bases between. The CDR3 bases are TGTGCCAGCAGTTTCCCGGGGGGCGCCGGGGAGCTGTTTTTT. Translated, it gives CASSFPGGAGELFF.

J is TRBJ2-7 and V is TRBV30; D is possibly TRBD2 (7 bases). Germline V CDR1 and CDR2: GTSNPN, SVGIG (reference sequence). The V end lost 2 bases, the J end lost 4 bases, and 12 bases lay between the germline ends. The CDR3 extends over 13 amino acids. The CDR3 region is CAWSPGGDYEQYF. Written as DNA, the CDR3 is TGTGCCTGGAGTCCGGGGGGCGATTACGAGCAGTACTTC. The entire variable domain, with the rest obtained from reference TRBV30 and TRBJ2-7, is as follows: SQTIHQWPATLVQPVGSPLSLECTVEGTSNPNLYWYRQAAGRGLQLLFYSVGIGQISSEVPQNLSASRPQDRQFILSSKKLLLSDSGFYLCAWSPGGDYEQYFGPGTRLTVT.

The V and J genes are TRBV19 and TRBJ1-5; D not certain. The CDR3 is 14 amino acids. Per germline, CDR1 LNHDA and CDR2 SQIVND (reference sequence). V gave up 5 bases and J gave up 0 bases, with 8 bases separating them. The CDR3, as DNA: TGTGCCAGTAGTGTAGCAGGTAGCAATCAGCCCCAGCATTTT. Its protein is CASSVAGSNQPQHF.

The V and J genes are TRBV7-2 and TRBJ2-7; 11 bases line up with TRBD2. The length of the CDR3 is 16 residues. J lost 0 bases, V lost 5 bases, and 6 bases had no gene match. The germline gives CDR1 SGHTA, CDR2 FQGNSA. CDR3 sequence: CASSRPTSGSSYEQYF. The CDR3 coding sequence is TGTGCCAGCAGCCGACCCACTAGCGGGAGCTCCTACGAGCAGTACTTC.

The J gene is TRBJ2-2, the V gene TRBV11-3; no reliable D call. Trimming took 2 bases from V and 4 from J, leaving 14 bases between them. Germline values: CDR1 SGHNT, CDR2 YENEEA. This CDR3 is 16 amino acids long. For the CDR3, the DNA is TGTGCCAGCAGCTTAAGGGCAGTCCGCGGCACCGGGGAGCTGTTTTTT. It yields the protein CASSLRAVRGTGELFF. The full variable domain, its missing parts supplied by reference TRBV11-3 and TRBJ2-2, is EAGVVQSPRYKIIEKKQPVAFWCNPISGHNTLYWYLQNLGQGPELLIRYENEEAVDDSQLPKDRFSAERLKGVDSTLKIQPAELGDSAVYLCASSLRAVRGTGELFFGEGSRLTVL.

CDR3 region: CSVGSRGFEAFF. In nucleotides, the CDR3 is TGCAGCGTTGGGTCTAGGGGTTTTGAAGCTTTCTTT. This chain joins TRBV29-1 and TRBJ1-1, with D possibly matching TRBD1 (5 bases). Germline V gene sequence: CDR1 SQVTM, CDR2 ANQGSEA. The V end lost 4 bases, the J end lost 7 bases, and 13 bases lay between the germline ends. The CDR3 spans 12 residues.

CDR3 sequence: CASSGRVDTGELFF. In nucleotides, the CDR3 is TGTGCCAGCAGTGGTAGGGTGGACACCGGGGAGCTGTTTTTT. The rearrangement joins TRBV25-1 to TRBJ2-2; D is undetermined. Germline CDR1 MGHDK, CDR2 SYGVNS. The CDR3 is 14 amino acids. V shed 4 bases and J shed 3 bases, with 9 bases lying between them.

The V call is TRBV27, the J call TRBJ2-1; 9 nucleotides agree with TRBD2. This CDR3 is built from 14 residues. V lost 6 bases, J lost 4 bases, and 4 bases stayed unmatched. CDR1 and CDR2 (germline): MNHEY, SMNVEV (reference sequence). In DNA, the CDR3 is TGTGCCAGCAGCCTAGCGGGGAATTACAATGAGCAGTTCTTC. It encodes CASSLAGNYNEQFF.

V is TRBV2 and J is TRBJ1-2; TRBD1 agrees at 8 bases. Germline loops: CDR1 SNHLY, CDR2 FYNNEI. V gave up 3 bases and J gave up 4 bases; unmatched junction bases: 7. The CDR3 loop spans 15 amino acids. CDR3 region: CASSDQPGGGYGYTF. For the CDR3, the DNA is TGTGCCAGCAGTGATCAGCCAGGGGGCGGCTATGGCTACACCTTC.

The genes are TRBV11-2 and TRBJ2-5; 11 bases agree with TRBD2. The junction had 2 bases not matched to a gene; V was cut back by 3 bases and J by 2 bases. This CDR3 has 15 amino acids. The germline V gene has CDR1 SGHAT and CDR2 FQNNGV. The CDR3 bases are TGTGCCAGCAGCTTCACTAGCGGGGGACAAGAGACCCAGTACTTC. As protein: CASSFTSGGQETQYF.

CDR3 nucleotide sequence: TGTGCCAGCAGTTTAGGGTCAGCGAACACCGGGGAGCTGTTTTTT. Translating it yields CASSLGSANTGELFF. The chain couples TRBV6-1 to TRBJ2-2; D remains ambiguous. The CDR3 extends over 15 amino acids. Germline CDR1 MNHNS, CDR2 SASEGT. V lost 5 bases and J lost 0, with 10 bases in between.

The chain joins TRBV28 to TRBJ2-1, with 14 nucleotides matching TRBD2. Germline-derived CDR1 and CDR2 are MDHEN and SYDVKM. The CDR3 has 20 residues. The V and J ends lost 2 bases and 1 base, in that order; junction bases with no gene match: 10. Here the CDR3 DNA reads TGTGCCAGCAGTTTAATTAGACTAGCGGGGGGGGACAGGTCCTACAATGAGCAGTTCTTC. This encodes CASSLIRLAGGDRSYNEQFF.

The rearrangement uses TRBV7-3 and TRBJ2-1; D is uncertain. The CDR3 extends over 15 amino acids. The V end lost 2 bases, the J end lost 9 bases, and 17 bases lay between the germline ends. CDR1 SGHTA and CDR2 FQGTGA come from the germline V gene. The CDR3 DNA sequence: TGTGCCAGCAGCTTAGTTCAGACCCCGATGGGTGAGCAGTTCTTC. Translated: CASSLVQTPMGEQFF. Full variable domain (rest looked up from reference TRBV7-3 and TRBJ2-1): GAGVSQTPSNKVTEKGKYVELRCDPISGHTALYWYRQSLGQGPEFLIYFQGTGAADDSGLPNDRFFAVRPEGSVSTLKIQRTERGDSAVYLCASSLVQTPMGEQFFGPGTRLTVL.

The chain employs TRBV7-9 and TRBJ2-5; 7 nucleotides align to TRBD1. This CDR3 comprises 15 residues. Germline CDR1 reads SEHNR; CDR2 reads FQNEAQ (reference sequence). J lost 3 bases, V lost 5 bases, and 9 bases had no gene match. The CDR3 region is CASSTRQGLKETQYF. For the CDR3, the DNA is TGTGCCAGCAGCACGAGACAGGGTTTAAAAGAGACCCAGTACTTC.

The chain uses TRBV7-3 and TRBJ1-2; D is undetermined. Trimming shortened V by 3 bases and J by 4 bases, and 9 bases separated the two germline ends. Germline V CDR1 and CDR2: SGHTA, FQGTGA. The CDR3 length is 13 residues. CDR3 coding DNA: TGTGCCAGCAGCTTCCGGGCGGGCTATGGCTACACCTTC. It encodes CASSFRAGYGYTF. The whole variable domain, remainder taken from reference TRBV7-3 and TRBJ1-2, is GAGVSQTPSNKVTEKGKYVELRCDPISGHTALYWYRQSLGQGPEFLIYFQGTGAADDSGLPNDRFFAVRPEGSVSTLKIQRTERGDSAVYLCASSFRAGYGYTFGSGTRLTVV.